This T cell receptor (beta chain) was sequenced during a study of human T cells and chemical hapten exposure. This sample's time point: patch test 2, 6 weeks after DPC sensitization. The treatment is: therapeutic diphenylcyclopropenone sensitization with weekly scalp DPC. In this sample, this clonotype turned up many times. The CDR3 contains 14 residues. Trimming pared 2 bases from V and 0 bases from J, leaving 5 bases between. CDR1 is MNHEY and CDR2 is SVGEGT in the germline V gene. MiXCR, applied by TCRdb to the RACE reads, yields one record per CDR3 protein. Found here are around 99,000 distinct CDR3 sequences, roughly 9% of them singletons; the top ten hold approximately 2.8%.

The sequences come from whole blood, collected in connection with sensitization to the hapten diphenylcyclopropenone (DPC). This clonotype was sampled from a woman between 35 and 50 years old with alopecia areata. Some clones in this sample may be carry-over from other donors' samples. The rearrangement links TRBV6-2 or TRBV6-3 to TRBJ2-1, with D unresolved. CDR3 region: CASSYPSSYNEQFF. Here the CDR3 DNA reads TGTGCCAGCAGTTACCCGAGCTCCTACAATGAGCAGTTCTTC.